Reported below is one T cell receptor beta chain. Profiling relied on immunoSEQ multiplex PCR, and the TCRdb table lists in-frame clones only, not all of them. Of about 430,000 clones listed, approximately 91% were seen once; the top ten hold roughly 1.4%. The germline gives CDR1 MNHNS, CDR2 SASEGT. Germline trimming cut 4 bases from V and 5 bases from J; bases unmatched to any gene: 8. The CDR3 contains 17 residues. Within 2 weeks of study entry, exposed participants had contacted a PCR-confirmed or clinician-diagnosed COVID-19 case. The data stem from a study of blood T cell repertoires in COVID-19.

The clonotype was recovered from a woman aged 18-35 years who had been exposed to COVID-19. The source material was PBMCs or T cells enriched from blood (not recorded which). The chain joins TRBV6-1 to TRBJ2-1; TRBD2 matches 13 bases. CDR3 DNA: TGTGCCAGCAGTGGGACTAGCGGGGGACGTGAACACAATGAGCAGTTCTTC. Translating it yields CASSGTSGGREHNEQFF.